A selection of T cell receptor beta chains follows, all from one sample in a study of blood T cell repertoires in COVID-19. The table came from immunoSEQ multiplex PCR; TCRdb's copy has only in-frame clones and leaves some out. The repertoire holds 210,000 or so clones, with about 90% as singletons. Sequencing was performed on peripheral blood. The source is a man aged 40-50 years with active or convalescent COVID-19. The CDR3 runs from the conserved cysteine through the conserved F or W. The D gene is left open where the match is weak. Clone sizes are given selectively: once, few, many, or a class where the clone is expanded.

v_gene	j_gene	abundance	len	d_gene	CDR3aa	CDR3nt
TRBV6-5	TRBJ1-5	.	13	.	CASRGASNQPQHF	TGTGCCAGCCGGGGGGCTTCGAATCAGCCCCAGCATTTT
TRBV27	TRBJ1-2	.	13	.	CASSSGLTYGYTF	TGTGCCAGCAGTTCGGGACTAACCTATGGCTACACCTTC
TRBV29-1	TRBJ1-1	.	15	.	CSVESRQAMNTEAFF	TGCAGCGTAGAGAGCCGACAGGCGATGAACACTGAAGCTTTCTTT
TRBV14	TRBJ1-2	.	15	.	CASSQDRRGGDGYTF	TGTGCCAGCAGCCAAGATAGAAGGGGTGGTGATGGCTACACCTTC
TRBV5-4	TRBJ2-7	once	12	TRBD2	CASEGASGVEYF	TGTGCCAGCGAGGGAGCTAGCGGGGTGGAGTACTTC
TRBV7-7	TRBJ1-2	.	16	.	CASSFGGWGANYGYTF	TGTGCTAGCAGCTTTGGAGGGTGGGGCGCTAACTATGGCTACACCTTC
TRBV27	TRBJ2-7	.	14	TRBD1	CASSLGRGRFEQYF	TGTGCCAGCAGTTTAGGCAGGGGGCGGTTCGAGCAGTACTTC
TRBV19	TRBJ1-2	.	12	.	CASSIGEYGYTF	TGTGCCAGTAGTATAGGCGAGTATGGCTACACCTTC
TRBV18	TRBJ1-5	.	14	TRBD1	CASQEGAVDQPQHF	TGTGCCAGCCAAGAGGGGGCTGTAGATCAGCCCCAGCATTTT
TRBV20-1	TRBJ2-2	few	15	TRBD2	CSVSSGGRNTGELFF	TGCAGTGTTAGTTCGGGAGGAAGGAACACCGGGGAGCTGTTTTTT
TRBV11-2	TRBJ1-2	.	14	.	CASSPQKDNYGYTF	TGTGCCAGCAGCCCCCAGAAAGATAACTATGGCTACACCTTC
TRBV6-5	TRBJ1-5	.	15	TRBD1	CASSFLGQGSQPQHF	TGTGCCAGCAGTTTTCTTGGACAGGGGAGTCAGCCCCAGCATTTT
TRBV27	TRBJ2-2	.	14	.	CASSNTGITGELFF	TGTGCCAGCAGTAATACAGGGATCACCGGGGAGCTGTTTTTT
TRBV28	TRBJ1-5	.	14	TRBD1	CASVPGTGRQPQHF	TGTGCCAGCGTCCCCGGGACAGGCAGGCAGCCCCAGCATTTT
TRBV29-1	TRBJ1-1	.	11	.	CSARRGAEAFF	TGCAGCGCCCGACGGGGGGCTGAAGCTTTCTTT
TRBV27	TRBJ2-7	.	16	TRBD2	CASSLQGGGPTYEQYF	TGTGCCAGCAGCCTACAGGGCGGGGGGCCAACCTACGAGCAGTACTTC
TRBV5-5	TRBJ1-2	once	14	TRBD1	CASSPGQGHYGYTF	TGTGCCAGCAGCCCAGGACAGGGGCACTATGGCTACACCTTC
TRBV21-1	TRBJ2-3	.	16	.	CASSPQRSRGHDTQYF	TGTGCCAGCAGCCCTCAGAGGAGCAGGGGGCATGATACGCAGTATTTT
TRBV5-4	TRBJ2-7	once	13	TRBD1	CASSTGGLYEQYF	TGTGCCAGCAGCACAGGGGGGTTATACGAGCAGTACTTC
TRBV14	TRBJ2-3	.	16	TRBD2	CASSQGGSGGQNTQYF	TGTGCCAGCAGCCAAGGGGGGAGCGGGGGGCAGAATACGCAGTATTTT